This record covers a single TCR beta chain. Its cognate antigen is unknown. Roughly 0.45 to 1 ug RNA was reverse transcribed with random hexamers. MiXCR, applied by TCRdb to the immunoSEQ multiplex PCR reads, yields one record per CDR3 protein. Of about 180,000 distinct CDR3 sequences listed, approximately 94% are singletons. TCR beta was sequenced from blood CD8+ and CD4+ T cells. Through negative isolation, CD4+ and CD8+ T cells were obtained, while TEMRA cells were enriched using FACS. The entry originates in a study of CD8 T cells in Susac syndrome. Study background: Patients with Susac syndrome, at blood draw, were therapy-naive, on corticosteroids, or on intravenous immunoglobulin alone. Broader study findings: In Susac syndrome, the CD4+ T cell repertoires did not show clonal expansion.

With 6 bases removed from V and 4 bases from J, the gap between germline ends came to 22 bases. The CDR3 totals 16 residues. The germline gives CDR1 DFQATT, CDR2 SNEGSKA (reference sequence). This sequence was found in a human donor with Susac syndrome. The chain carries TRBV20-1 and TRBJ2-1, with D uncertain. The specimen was CD4+ T cells from PBMCs. The CDR3 DNA follows: TGCAGTGCCCCCCAATCCGGCTCCGAGGTTTACAATGAGCAGTTCTTC. It is translated as CSAPQSGSEVYNEQFF.